The sequence of this T cell receptor beta chain was determined in a study of early T cells in non-severe SARS-CoV-2 infection. Background on the study: Bulk RNA taken from unsorted whole blood was sequenced, leaving chains unpaired.

CDR3 length: 15 amino acids. The V end lost 5 bases, the J end lost 4 bases, and 17 bases lay between the germline ends. Germline loops: CDR1 SQVTM, CDR2 ANQGSEA. Study-wide findings and caveats: VDJdb-based matching was biased toward anti-spike CD8 responses and missed private and CD4 specificities.

The TCR library protocol was used to attach unique molecular identifiers. These identifiers were attached to individual cDNA molecules. MiXCR, run by TCRdb on the 5' RACE reads, gives a single entry per CDR3 protein. Among roughly 55,000 distinct CDR3 sequences listed, about 9.9% were seen once. This clonotype was counted many times. Its cognate antigen is unknown. The TCR comes from an adult who was a healthcare worker with PCR-confirmed SARS-CoV-2 infection or an uninfected control (not recorded which). The chain combines TRBV29-1 with TRBJ2-2; D perhaps matches TRBD1 (5 bases). The sequencing sample was made of whole blood. CDR3: CSVLDSKAITGELFF. The DNA for the CDR3 is TGCAGCGTTCTTGACAGCAAGGCGATCACCGGGGAGCTGTTTTTT.